This T cell receptor (beta chain) emerged from a study of blood T cell repertoires in COVID-19. Study as a whole: The origin of the acute and convalescent COVID-19 samples was the United States, Italy and Spain. PBMCs, B-cell-depleted T cells, or T cells were the source of the cDNA or gDNA that made up the material.

Germline V gene sequence: CDR1 SQVTM, CDR2 ANQGSEA. This CDR3 region has 13 residues. Trimming cost V 6 bases and J 6 bases, with 16 bases left between them. In its sample, this clone was seen once. Authors' processing steps: Nucleated cell counts were estimated from reference gene primer amplification. Clones were read by immunoSEQ multiplex PCR, and TCRdb kept only the in-frame ones, dropping some. V, J and clone size are those of that table, while D and trimming were read from the DNA. The table shows over 85,000 clones, with roughly 80% occurring only once. This chain links TRBV29-1 with TRBJ2-3; D gene unclear. The receptor's source is a man between 60 and 75 years old with active or convalescent COVID-19. The specimen was peripheral blood. The CDR3 sequence is CSVVEPRVDTQYF. The CDR3 bases are TGCAGCGTCGTCGAACCCCGGGTGGATACGCAGTATTTT.